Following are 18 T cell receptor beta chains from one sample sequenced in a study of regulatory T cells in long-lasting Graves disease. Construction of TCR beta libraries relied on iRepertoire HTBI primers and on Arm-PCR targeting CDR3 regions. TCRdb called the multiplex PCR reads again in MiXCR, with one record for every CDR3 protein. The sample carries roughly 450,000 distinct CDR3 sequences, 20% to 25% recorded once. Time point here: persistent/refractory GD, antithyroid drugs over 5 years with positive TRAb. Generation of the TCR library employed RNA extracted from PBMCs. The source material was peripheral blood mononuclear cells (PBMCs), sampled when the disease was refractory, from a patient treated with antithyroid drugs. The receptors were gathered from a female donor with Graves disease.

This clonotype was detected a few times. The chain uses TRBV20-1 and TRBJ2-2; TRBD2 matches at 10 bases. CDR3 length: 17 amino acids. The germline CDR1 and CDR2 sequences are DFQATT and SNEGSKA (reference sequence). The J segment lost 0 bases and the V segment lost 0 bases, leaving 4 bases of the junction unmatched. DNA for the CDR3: TGCAGTGCTAGAGAGCATAGCGGGGGGACGAACACCGGGGAGCTGTTTTTT. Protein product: CSAREHSGGTNTGELFF.

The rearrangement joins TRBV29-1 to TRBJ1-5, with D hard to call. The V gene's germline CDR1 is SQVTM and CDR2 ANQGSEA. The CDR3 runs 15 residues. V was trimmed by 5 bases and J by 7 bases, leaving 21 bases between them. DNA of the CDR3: TGCAGCGTTACTCACCGGGCCGTACTAGGACAGCCCCAGCATTTT. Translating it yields CSVTHRAVLGQPQHF.

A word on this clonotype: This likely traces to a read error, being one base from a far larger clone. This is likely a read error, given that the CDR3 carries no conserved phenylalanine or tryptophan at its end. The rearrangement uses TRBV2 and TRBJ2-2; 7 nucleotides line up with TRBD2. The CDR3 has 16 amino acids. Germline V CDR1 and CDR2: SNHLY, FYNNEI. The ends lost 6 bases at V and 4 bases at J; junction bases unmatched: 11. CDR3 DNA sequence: TGTGCCAGCAGCCAACGGCGGGAGCGTGGCACCGGGGAGCTGTTTTCT. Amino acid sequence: CASSQRRERGTGELFS.

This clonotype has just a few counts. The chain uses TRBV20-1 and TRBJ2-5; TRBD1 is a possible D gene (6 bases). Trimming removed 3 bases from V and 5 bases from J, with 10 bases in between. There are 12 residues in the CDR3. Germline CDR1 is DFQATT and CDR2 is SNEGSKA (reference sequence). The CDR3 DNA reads TGCAGTGCTAGCACAGGGCGTGAGACCCAGTACTTC. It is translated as CSASTGRETQYF.

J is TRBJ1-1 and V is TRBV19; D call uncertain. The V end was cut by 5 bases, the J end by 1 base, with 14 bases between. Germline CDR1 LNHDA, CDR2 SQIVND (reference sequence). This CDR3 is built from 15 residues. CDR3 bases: TGTGCCAGTAGTTATTTTGACCTAAGGAACACTGAAGCTTTCTTT. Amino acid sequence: CASSYFDLRNTEAFF.

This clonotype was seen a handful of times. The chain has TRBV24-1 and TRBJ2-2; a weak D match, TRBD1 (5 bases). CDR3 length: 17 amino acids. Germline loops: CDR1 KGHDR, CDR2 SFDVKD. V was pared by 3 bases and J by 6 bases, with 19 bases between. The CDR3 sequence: CATSDTDSTVSPGELFF. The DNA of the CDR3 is TGTGCCACCAGTGATACCGACAGCACCGTCTCCCCCGGGGAGCTGTTTTTT.

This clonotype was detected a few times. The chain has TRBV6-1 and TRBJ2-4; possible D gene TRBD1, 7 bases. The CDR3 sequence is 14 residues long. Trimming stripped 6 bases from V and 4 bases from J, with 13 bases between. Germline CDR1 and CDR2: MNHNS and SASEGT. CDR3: CASRGGQTKNIQYF. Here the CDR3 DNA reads TGTGCCAGCAGGGGGGGACAGACAAAAAACATTCAGTACTTC.

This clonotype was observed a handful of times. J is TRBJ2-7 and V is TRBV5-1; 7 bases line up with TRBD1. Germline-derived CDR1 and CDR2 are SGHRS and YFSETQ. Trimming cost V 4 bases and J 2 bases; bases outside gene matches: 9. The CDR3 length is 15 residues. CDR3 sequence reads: CASSLSGQNPYEQYF. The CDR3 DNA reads TGCGCCAGCAGCCTTTCGGGACAGAATCCCTACGAGCAGTACTTC.

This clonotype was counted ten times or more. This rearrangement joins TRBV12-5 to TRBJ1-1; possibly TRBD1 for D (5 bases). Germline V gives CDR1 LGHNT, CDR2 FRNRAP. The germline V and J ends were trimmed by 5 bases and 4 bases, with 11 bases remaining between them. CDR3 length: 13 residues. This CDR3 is CASGPPGTTEAFF. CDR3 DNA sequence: TGTGCTAGTGGTCCCCCCGGGACCACTGAAGCTTTCTTT. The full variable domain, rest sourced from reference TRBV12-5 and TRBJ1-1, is DARVTQTPRHKVTEMGQEVTMRCQPILGHNTVFWYRQTMMQGLELLAYFRNRAPLDDSGMPKDRFSAEMPDATLATLKIQPSEPRDSAVYFCASGPPGTTEAFFGQGTRLTVV.

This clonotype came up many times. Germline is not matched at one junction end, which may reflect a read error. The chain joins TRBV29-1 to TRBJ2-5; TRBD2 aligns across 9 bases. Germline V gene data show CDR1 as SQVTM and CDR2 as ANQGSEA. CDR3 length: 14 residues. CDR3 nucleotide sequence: TGCAGCGTTCAAGATAGCGGGAGTGATGAGACCCAGTACTTC. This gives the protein CSVQDSGSDETQYF.

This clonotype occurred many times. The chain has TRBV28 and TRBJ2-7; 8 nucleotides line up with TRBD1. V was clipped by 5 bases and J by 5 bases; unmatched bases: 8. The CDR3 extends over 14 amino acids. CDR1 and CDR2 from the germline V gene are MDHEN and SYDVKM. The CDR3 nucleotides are TGTGCCAGCAGTCCCAGGACAGGGACGGACGAGCAGTACTTC. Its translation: CASSPRTGTDEQYF.

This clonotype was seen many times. The CDR3 reads CASRILDAGYTF. Written as DNA, the CDR3 is TGTGCCAGCAGAATCCTGGATGCGGGCTACACCTTC. The chain recombines TRBV28 with TRBJ1-2; D remains ambiguous. Germline lookup yields CDR1 MDHEN and CDR2 SYDVKM. V was clipped by 6 bases and J by 8 bases, with 13 bases between them. The CDR3 contains 12 residues.

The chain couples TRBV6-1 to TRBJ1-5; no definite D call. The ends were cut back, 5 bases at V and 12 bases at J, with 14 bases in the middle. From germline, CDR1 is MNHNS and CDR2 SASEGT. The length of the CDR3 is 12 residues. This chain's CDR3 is CASSYPKTHQHF. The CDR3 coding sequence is TGTGCCAGCAGTTACCCAAAAACCCACCAGCATTTT.

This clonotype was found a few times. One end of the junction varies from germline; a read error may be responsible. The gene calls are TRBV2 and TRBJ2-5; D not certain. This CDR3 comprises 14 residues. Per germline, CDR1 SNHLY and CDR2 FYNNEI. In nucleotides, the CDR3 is TGTGCCAGCAGTGTTTTGCAGAACCAAGAGGCCCAGTACTTC. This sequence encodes CASSVLQNQEAQYF.

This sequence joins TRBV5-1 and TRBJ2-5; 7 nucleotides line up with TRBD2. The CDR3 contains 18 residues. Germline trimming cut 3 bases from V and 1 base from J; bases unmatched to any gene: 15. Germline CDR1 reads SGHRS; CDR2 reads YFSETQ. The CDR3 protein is CASSSTPWRDYPQETQYF. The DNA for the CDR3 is TGCGCCAGCAGCTCCACCCCATGGAGGGACTACCCCCAAGAGACCCAGTACTTC.

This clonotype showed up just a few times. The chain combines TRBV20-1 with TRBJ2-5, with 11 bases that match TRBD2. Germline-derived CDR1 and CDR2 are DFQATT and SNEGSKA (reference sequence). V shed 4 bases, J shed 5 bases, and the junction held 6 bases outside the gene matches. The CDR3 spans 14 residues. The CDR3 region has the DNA TGCAGTGCTACCTTACTAGCGGGAGTTGAGACCCAGTACTTC. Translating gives CSATLLAGVETQYF.

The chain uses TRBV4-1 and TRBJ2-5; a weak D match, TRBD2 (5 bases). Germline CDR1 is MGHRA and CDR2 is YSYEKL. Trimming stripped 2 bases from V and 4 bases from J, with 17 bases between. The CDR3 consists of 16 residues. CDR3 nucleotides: TGCGCCAGCAGCCAACCGAGTTTGGAGGCCAGAGAGACCCAGTACTTC. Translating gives CASSQPSLEARETQYF.

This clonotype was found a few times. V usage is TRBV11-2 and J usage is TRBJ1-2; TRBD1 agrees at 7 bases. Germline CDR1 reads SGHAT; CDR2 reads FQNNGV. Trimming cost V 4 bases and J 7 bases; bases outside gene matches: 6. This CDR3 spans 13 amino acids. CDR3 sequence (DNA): TGTGCCAGCAGCTACGACAGGGATCTTGGCTACACCTTC. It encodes CASSYDRDLGYTF.